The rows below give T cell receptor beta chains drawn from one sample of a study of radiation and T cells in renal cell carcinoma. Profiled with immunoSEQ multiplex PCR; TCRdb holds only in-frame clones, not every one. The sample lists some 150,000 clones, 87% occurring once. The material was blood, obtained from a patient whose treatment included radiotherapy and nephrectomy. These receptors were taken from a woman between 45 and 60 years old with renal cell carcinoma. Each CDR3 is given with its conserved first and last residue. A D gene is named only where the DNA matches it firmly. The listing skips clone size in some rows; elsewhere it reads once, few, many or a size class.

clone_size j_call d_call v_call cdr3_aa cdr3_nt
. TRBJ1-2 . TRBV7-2 CASSVHGTPNYGYTF TGTGCCAGCAGCGTCCATGGGACTCCGAACTATGGCTACACCTTC
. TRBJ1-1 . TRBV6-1 CASAFTGIGAEAFF TGTGCCAGCGCCTTTACAGGAATAGGCGCTGAAGCTTTCTTT
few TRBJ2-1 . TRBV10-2 CASSEGTLGQFF TGCGCCAGCAGTGAAGGGACCCTGGGGCAGTTCTTC
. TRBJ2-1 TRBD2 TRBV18 CASSPPGRGSFYNEQFF TGTGCCAGCTCACCACCCGGGCGGGGGAGCTTCTACAATGAGCAGTTCTTC
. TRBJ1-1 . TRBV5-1 CASSLHRGNTEAFF TGCGCCAGCAGCTTGCATCGGGGAAACACTGAAGCTTTCTTT
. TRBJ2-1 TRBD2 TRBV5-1 CASSLMGGSSYNEQFF TGCGCCAGCAGCTTGATGGGCGGGAGCTCCTACAATGAGCAGTTCTTC
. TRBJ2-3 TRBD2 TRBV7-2 CASSLRLAVLTDTQYF TGTGCCAGCAGCTTACGACTAGCGGTTCTCACAGATACGCAGTATTTT
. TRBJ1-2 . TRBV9 CASSPEVDNYGYTF TGTGCCAGCAGCCCAGAGGTGGATAACTATGGCTACACCTTC
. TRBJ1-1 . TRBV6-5 CASSYREGEAFF TGTGCCAGCAGTTACCGGGAGGGAGAAGCTTTCTTT
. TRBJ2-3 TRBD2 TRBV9 CASSGSGGDSTDTQYF TGTGCCAGCAGCGGAAGCGGGGGGGATAGCACAGATACGCAGTATTTT
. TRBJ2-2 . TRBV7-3 CASSLLSGAGTGELFF TGTGCCAGCAGCTTACTATCGGGGGCCGGAACCGGGGAGCTGTTTTTT
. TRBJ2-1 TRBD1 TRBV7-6 CASSLATNRGTEQFF TGTGCCAGCAGCTTAGCGACAAACAGGGGCACTGAGCAGTTCTTC
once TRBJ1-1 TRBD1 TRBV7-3 CASSWAGGEAFF TGTGCCAGCAGCTGGGCAGGGGGTGAAGCTTTCTTT
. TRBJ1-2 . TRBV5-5 CASSLDGRNYGYTF TGTGCCAGCAGCTTGGACGGAAGAAACTATGGCTACACCTTC
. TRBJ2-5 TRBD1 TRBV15 CATSLTGHGQETQYF TGTGCCACCAGCCTGACAGGGCACGGCCAAGAGACCCAGTACTTC
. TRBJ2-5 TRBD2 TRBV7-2 CASSLDGSGGVRYF TGTGCCAGCAGCTTAGATGGTAGCGGGGGTGTACGGTACTTC
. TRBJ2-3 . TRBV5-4 CASSFGLSDTQYF TGTGCCAGCAGCTTCGGACTTTCAGATACGCAGTATTTT
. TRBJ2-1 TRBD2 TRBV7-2 CASSWRAAGEYNEQFF TGTGCCAGCAGCTGGAGGGCAGCGGGGGAGTACAATGAGCAGTTCTTC
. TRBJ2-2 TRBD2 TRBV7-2 CASSLSTLAGEAGELFF TGTGCCAGCAGCTTGTCTACTCTAGCGGGGGAGGCCGGGGAGCTGTTTTTT
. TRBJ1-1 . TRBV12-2 CASRLRQGNTEAFF TGTGCAAGTCGCTTACGACAGGGGAACACTGAAGCTTTCTTT
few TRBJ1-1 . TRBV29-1 CSGEQSMNTEAFF TGCAGCGGTGAACAGTCCATGAACACTGAAGCTTTCTTT
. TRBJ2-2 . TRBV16 CASSQWGGTGELFF TGTGCCAGCAGCCAATGGGGAGGTACCGGGGAGCTGTTTTTT
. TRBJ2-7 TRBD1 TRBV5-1 CASSLDTGTGAEQYF TGCGCCAGCAGCTTGGACACCGGGACAGGGGCCGAGCAGTACTTC
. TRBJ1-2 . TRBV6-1 CASWVPDPLYGYTF TGTGCCAGCTGGGTCCCGGACCCCCTCTATGGCTACACCTTC
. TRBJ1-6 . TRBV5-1 CASSLEQGGNSPLHF TGCGCCAGCAGCTTGGAACAGGGCGGAAATTCACCCCTCCACTTT
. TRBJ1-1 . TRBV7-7 CASSPGGAIGEAFF TGTGCTAGCAGCCCCGGGGGTGCCATAGGTGAAGCTTTCTTT
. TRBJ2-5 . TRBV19 CASSIAGGETQYF TGTGCCAGTAGTATAGCCGGGGGAGAGACCCAGTACTTC
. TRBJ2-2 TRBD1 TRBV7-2 CASGNRGTGELFF TGTGCCAGCGGAAACAGGGGCACCGGGGAGCTGTTTTTT
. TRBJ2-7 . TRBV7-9 CASSRTGTYSSYEQYF TGTGCCAGCAGCCGGACCGGGACTTATAGCTCCTACGAGCAGTACTTC
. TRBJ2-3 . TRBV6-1 CASSEVLRVTDTQYF TGTGCCAGCAGTGAAGTGCTCAGGGTCACAGATACGCAGTATTTT
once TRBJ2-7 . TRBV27 CASSYHYEQYF TGTGCCAGCAGTTACCACTACGAGCAGTACTTC
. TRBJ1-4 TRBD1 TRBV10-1 CASSSRDSNEKLFF TGCGCCAGCAGTAGCCGGGACAGCAATGAAAAACTGTTTTTT
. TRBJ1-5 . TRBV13 CASSQGWGQNQPQHF TGTGCCAGCAGCCAAGGTTGGGGGCAAAATCAGCCCCAGCATTTT
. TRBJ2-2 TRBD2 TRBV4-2 CASSQVGLGTVTGELFF TGTGCCAGCAGCCAAGTGGGACTAGGGACGGTTACCGGGGAGCTGTTTTTT
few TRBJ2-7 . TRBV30 CAWSVHRFNEQYF TGTGCCTGGAGTGTACACAGATTTAACGAGCAGTACTTC
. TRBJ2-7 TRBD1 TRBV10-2 CASSEDGQGNYHPYEQYF TGCGCCAGCAGTGAGGATGGACAGGGGAACTACCATCCCTACGAGCAGTACTTC
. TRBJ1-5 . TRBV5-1 CASSSGPDQPQHF TGCGCCAGCAGCTCCGGACCGGATCAGCCCCAGCATTTT
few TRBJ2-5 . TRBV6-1 CASSERGPYQETQYF TGTGCCAGCAGTGAGAGAGGACCGTACCAAGAGACCCAGTACTTC
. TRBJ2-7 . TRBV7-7 CASSPSNQPYEQYF TGTGCTAGCAGCCCGAGCAACCAACCCTACGAGCAGTACTTC
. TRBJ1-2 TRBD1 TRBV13 CASRKTGSNGYTF TGTGCCAGCAGGAAGACAGGGAGCAATGGCTACACCTTC
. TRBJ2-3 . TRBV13 CASSWGPRTDTQYF TGTGCCAGCAGCTGGGGGCCCCGGACAGATACGCAGTATTTT
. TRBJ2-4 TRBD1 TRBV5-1 CASKQGAINIQYF TGCGCCAGTAAACAGGGGGCTATAAACATTCAGTACTTC
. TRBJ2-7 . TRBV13 CASSLSGVFAYEQYF TGTGCCAGCAGCTTATCGGGGGTTTTTGCCTACGAGCAGTACTTC